These T cell receptor beta chains were read from a single sample in a study of shared clonotypes between healthy human individuals. The repertoire was sequenced with immunoSEQ multiplex PCR; TCRdb's copy has only in-frame clones and lacks some. The data show about 2.4 million clones, over 85% seen once. Sample: naive CD4+ T cells from PBMCs. All receptors derive from a man between 18 and 35 years old in good health. Some clones in this sample may be carry-over from other donors' samples. CDR3s include the opening cysteine and the closing phenylalanine or tryptophan. Fields, in order: D gene, V gene, clone size, J gene, CDR3 DNA, CDR3 protein. D genes are given only for firm matches. Rows give clone size only sometimes, using once, few, many, or a class for an expanded clone.

d_gene: TRBD2; v_gene: TRBV7-9; abundance: .; j_gene: TRBJ2-5; CDR3nt: TGTGCCAGCAGCTCCCCCGGGACTAGCGGGAGAGGTGCGAAGACCCAGTACTTC; CDR3aa: CASSSPGTSGRGAKTQYF
d_gene: .; v_gene: TRBV5-5; abundance: .; j_gene: TRBJ2-5; CDR3nt: TGTGCCAGCAGCTTTGGGCAGTCCGGGGAGACCCAGTACTTC; CDR3aa: CASSFGQSGETQYF
d_gene: TRBD2; v_gene: TRBV28; abundance: .; j_gene: TRBJ2-7; CDR3nt: TGTGCCAGCAGTTTCCGGTTTAGAATTGGAGCGGGAGGGGGAACCCTATACCCAGCCTACGAGCAGTACTTC; CDR3aa: CASSFRFRIGAGGGTLYPAYEQYF
d_gene: TRBD1; v_gene: TRBV5-1; abundance: .; j_gene: TRBJ1-1; CDR3nt: TGCGCCAGCAGCCCTTTTGGACAGGGCGGAGCAGCTTTCTTT; CDR3aa: CASSPFGQGGAAFF
d_gene: TRBD1; v_gene: TRBV9; abundance: .; j_gene: TRBJ2-1; CDR3nt: TGTGCCAGCAGCGCGGACAGGGGGATCAATGAGCAGTTCTTC; CDR3aa: CASSADRGINEQFF
d_gene: TRBD1; v_gene: TRBV4-1; abundance: .; j_gene: TRBJ1-4; CDR3nt: TGCGCCAGCAGCCAACTCGGACAGGGGAAGGGTGATGAAAAACTGTTTTTT; CDR3aa: CASSQLGQGKGDEKLFF
d_gene: TRBD2; v_gene: TRBV15; abundance: .; j_gene: TRBJ2-1; CDR3nt: TGTGCCACCAGCAGAGTTCCTAGGTCTAGCGGGTTTTACAATGAGCAGTTCTTC; CDR3aa: CATSRVPRSSGFYNEQFF
d_gene: TRBD1; v_gene: TRBV5-1; abundance: .; j_gene: TRBJ2-1; CDR3nt: TGCGCCAGCAGCTTGAAGGGACAGGGGGCAATAAACTCCTACAATGAGCAGTTCTTC; CDR3aa: CASSLKGQGAINSYNEQFF
d_gene: .; v_gene: TRBV5-1; abundance: .; j_gene: TRBJ2-2; CDR3nt: TGCGCCAGCAGTACGACCTCGGGGGTGGCCGGGGAGCTGTTTTTT; CDR3aa: CASSTTSGVAGELFF
d_gene: TRBD2; v_gene: TRBV27; abundance: .; j_gene: TRBJ2-7; CDR3nt: TGTGCCAGCAGTCAATCCCGGGGTCGGGCTAGCGGGAGTTCTTATGAGCAGTACTTC; CDR3aa: CASSQSRGRASGSSYEQYF
d_gene: .; v_gene: TRBV18; abundance: .; j_gene: TRBJ2-7; CDR3nt: TGTGCCAGCTCACCACCAGGGACCTCCTACGAGCAGTACTTC; CDR3aa: CASSPPGTSYEQYF
d_gene: .; v_gene: TRBV14; abundance: once; j_gene: TRBJ2-1; CDR3nt: TGTGCCAGCAGCCAAGATCCCCTACTAAATGAGCAGTTCTTC; CDR3aa: CASSQDPLLNEQFF
d_gene: TRBD2; v_gene: TRBV4-2; abundance: .; j_gene: TRBJ2-3; CDR3nt: TGTGCCAGCAGCCAGGTACTACTAGCGGATCACCCGTATTTT; CDR3aa: CASSQVLLADHPYF
d_gene: TRBD1; v_gene: TRBV2; abundance: .; j_gene: TRBJ2-7; CDR3nt: TGTGCCAGTCTCCGGGACAGGGCCTCCTACGAGCAGTACTTC; CDR3aa: CASLRDRASYEQYF
d_gene: .; v_gene: TRBV5-6; abundance: .; j_gene: TRBJ1-4; CDR3nt: TGTGCCAGCAGCCGAACGGACGGGTATGAAAAACTGTTTTTT; CDR3aa: CASSRTDGYEKLFF
d_gene: .; v_gene: TRBV28; abundance: .; j_gene: TRBJ1-4; CDR3nt: TGTGCCAGCAGCTCCCTCGTCGGCCTTAATGAAAAACTGTTTTTT; CDR3aa: CASSSLVGLNEKLFF
d_gene: .; v_gene: TRBV28; abundance: .; j_gene: TRBJ1-1; CDR3nt: TGTGCCAGCAGTTCCCCGACGGGCCTCGGGGACACTGAAGCTTTCTTT; CDR3aa: CASSSPTGLGDTEAFF
d_gene: .; v_gene: TRBV19; abundance: .; j_gene: TRBJ1-2; CDR3nt: TGTGCCCCAACCCCCCTGCCGAGCAGCGCAGTCTATGGCTACACCTTC; CDR3aa: CAPTPLPSSAVYGYTF
d_gene: .; v_gene: TRBV6-5; abundance: .; j_gene: TRBJ2-7; CDR3nt: TGTGCCAGCAGAGCCCGCAGGGAGAGCTACGAGCAGTACTTC; CDR3aa: CASRARRESYEQYF
d_gene: .; v_gene: TRBV2; abundance: .; j_gene: TRBJ2-5; CDR3nt: TGTGCCAGCAGTCGCAGGGCAGACCAAGGGACCCAGTACTTC; CDR3aa: CASSRRADQGTQYF
d_gene: TRBD2; v_gene: TRBV7-2; abundance: .; j_gene: TRBJ2-1; CDR3nt: TGTGCCAGCATCAAGGGGACTAGCGGGATTAATGGCCATGAGCAGTTCTTC; CDR3aa: CASIKGTSGINGHEQFF
d_gene: .; v_gene: TRBV5-5; abundance: .; j_gene: TRBJ2-2; CDR3nt: TGTGCCAGCAGCTTTTTCGCGAACACCGGGGAGCTGTTTTTT; CDR3aa: CASSFFANTGELFF
d_gene: .; v_gene: TRBV5-6; abundance: .; j_gene: TRBJ1-2; CDR3nt: TGTGCCAGCAGCTTGGTTTCCAGGACAGCTAACTATGGCTACACCTTC; CDR3aa: CASSLVSRTANYGYTF
d_gene: TRBD2; v_gene: TRBV5-1; abundance: once; j_gene: TRBJ2-7; CDR3nt: TGCGCCAGCAGCTTGGATGCGACTAGCGTCTACGAGCAGTACTTC; CDR3aa: CASSLDATSVYEQYF
d_gene: TRBD2; v_gene: TRBV5-1; abundance: .; j_gene: TRBJ2-7; CDR3nt: TGCGCCAGCAGCTCGGGTGAGTCAGCGGGAGGGCCATCCATCCGAATGTACTTC; CDR3aa: CASSSGESAGGPSIRMYF
d_gene: TRBD1; v_gene: TRBV9; abundance: .; j_gene: TRBJ2-1; CDR3nt: TGTGCCAGCAGCGACCGGGACAGCTCTTGGGCCTTGAGGAATGAGCAGTTCTTC; CDR3aa: CASSDRDSSWALRNEQFF
d_gene: .; v_gene: TRBV11-1; abundance: .; j_gene: TRBJ2-5; CDR3nt: TGTGCCAGCAGCTGGGTACGCAGGGCCGAGACCCAGTACTTC; CDR3aa: CASSWVRRAETQYF
d_gene: .; v_gene: TRBV19; abundance: once; j_gene: TRBJ1-5; CDR3nt: TGTGCCAGTAGTATAAATCCCTCGGGCAATCAGCCCCAGCATTTT; CDR3aa: CASSINPSGNQPQHF
d_gene: TRBD1; v_gene: TRBV28; abundance: .; j_gene: TRBJ1-2; CDR3nt: TGTGCCAGCAGTTGGGAGGGGGCTTTGCATGGCTACACCTTC; CDR3aa: CASSWEGALHGYTF
d_gene: .; v_gene: TRBV7-2; abundance: once; j_gene: TRBJ2-5; CDR3nt: TGTGCCAGCAGTCACGGGGGTGAGACCCAGTACTTC; CDR3aa: CASSHGGETQYF
d_gene: TRBD1; v_gene: TRBV28; abundance: .; j_gene: TRBJ1-4; CDR3nt: TGTGCCAGCAGTACTGGGACAGGGCCCGAAAAACTGTTTTTT; CDR3aa: CASSTGTGPEKLFF
d_gene: .; v_gene: TRBV18; abundance: once; j_gene: TRBJ2-5; CDR3nt: TGTGCCAGCTCACCAGGTGAACAGGCCCCAGAGACCCAGTACTTC; CDR3aa: CASSPGEQAPETQYF
d_gene: .; v_gene: TRBV7-3; abundance: .; j_gene: TRBJ1-1; CDR3nt: TGTGCCAGCAGCCCATCCGGGACGGTGAACACTGAAGCTTTCTTT; CDR3aa: CASSPSGTVNTEAFF
d_gene: TRBD1; v_gene: TRBV30; abundance: .; j_gene: TRBJ1-6; CDR3nt: TGTGCCGGGCGGACAGGAAATTCACCCCTCCACTTT; CDR3aa: CAGRTGNSPLHF
d_gene: .; v_gene: TRBV27; abundance: .; j_gene: TRBJ2-3; CDR3nt: TGTGCCAGCAGCGGTCAGACAGGTAACACAGATACGCAGTATTTT; CDR3aa: CASSGQTGNTDTQYF
d_gene: TRBD1; v_gene: TRBV27; abundance: .; j_gene: TRBJ1-2; CDR3nt: TGTGCCAGCAGTTTAAAGGGACAGCAGTATGGCTACACCTTC; CDR3aa: CASSLKGQQYGYTF
d_gene: .; v_gene: TRBV9; abundance: once; j_gene: TRBJ2-7; CDR3nt: TGTGCCAGCAGCCCTCGTGGGTCCAGCTCCTACGAGCAGTACTTC; CDR3aa: CASSPRGSSSYEQYF
d_gene: .; v_gene: TRBV19; abundance: .; j_gene: TRBJ2-7; CDR3nt: TGTGCCAGTAGTAAGGGTCTGAGCTACGAGCAGTACTTC; CDR3aa: CASSKGLSYEQYF
d_gene: .; v_gene: TRBV28; abundance: few; j_gene: TRBJ1-1; CDR3nt: TGTGCCAGCAGTCGCTATGGGACGGCGAACACTGAAGCTTTCTTT; CDR3aa: CASSRYGTANTEAFF
d_gene: .; v_gene: TRBV2; abundance: .; j_gene: TRBJ2-5; CDR3nt: TGTGCCAGCAGTGTGGTAGGAGGAGAGACCCAGTACTTC; CDR3aa: CASSVVGGETQYF
d_gene: .; v_gene: TRBV27; abundance: once; j_gene: TRBJ1-3; CDR3nt: TGTGCCAGCAGTTTAGGGGGGACCGGAAACACCATATATTTT; CDR3aa: CASSLGGTGNTIYF
d_gene: .; v_gene: TRBV5-6; abundance: .; j_gene: TRBJ2-1; CDR3nt: TGTGCCAGCAGCCGGTACAATGAGCAGTTCTTC; CDR3aa: CASSRYNEQFF
d_gene: TRBD2; v_gene: TRBV7-2; abundance: .; j_gene: TRBJ2-3; CDR3nt: TGTGCCAGCAGCTTAATGGGGGGGAGCACAGATACGCAGTATTTT; CDR3aa: CASSLMGGSTDTQYF
d_gene: TRBD1; v_gene: TRBV20-1; abundance: .; j_gene: TRBJ2-1; CDR3nt: TGCAGTGCTAGTGGGGACAGGGAGCAGTTCTTC; CDR3aa: CSASGDREQFF
d_gene: .; v_gene: TRBV28; abundance: .; j_gene: TRBJ2-2; CDR3nt: TGTGCCAGCAGCTTCGGGACCGGGGAGCTGTTTTTT; CDR3aa: CASSFGTGELFF
d_gene: .; v_gene: TRBV7-2; abundance: .; j_gene: TRBJ2-3; CDR3nt: TGTGCCAGCAGCCTACTGGGGGGAAGGAACACAGATACGCAGTATTTT; CDR3aa: CASSLLGGRNTDTQYF
d_gene: TRBD2; v_gene: TRBV5-4; abundance: .; j_gene: TRBJ2-7; CDR3nt: TGTGCCAGCCAGACCGGACTAGTTTCCTACGAGCAGTACTTC; CDR3aa: CASQTGLVSYEQYF
d_gene: TRBD2; v_gene: TRBV2; abundance: .; j_gene: TRBJ2-1; CDR3nt: TGTGCCAGCGGGACTAGCGGGGGCTACAATGAGCAGTTCTTC; CDR3aa: CASGTSGGYNEQFF